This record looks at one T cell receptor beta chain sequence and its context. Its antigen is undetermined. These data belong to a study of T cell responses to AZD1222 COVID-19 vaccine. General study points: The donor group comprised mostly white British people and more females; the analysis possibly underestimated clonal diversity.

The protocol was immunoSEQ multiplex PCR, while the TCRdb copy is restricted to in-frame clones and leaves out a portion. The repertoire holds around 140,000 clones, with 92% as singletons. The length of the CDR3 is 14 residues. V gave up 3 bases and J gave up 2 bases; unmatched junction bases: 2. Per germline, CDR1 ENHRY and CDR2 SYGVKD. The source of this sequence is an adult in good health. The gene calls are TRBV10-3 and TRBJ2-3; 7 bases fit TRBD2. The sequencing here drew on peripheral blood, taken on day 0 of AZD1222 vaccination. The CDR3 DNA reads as TGTGCCATCAGTGAAAGACTAGCCACAGATACGCAGTATTTT. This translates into CAISERLATDTQYF.